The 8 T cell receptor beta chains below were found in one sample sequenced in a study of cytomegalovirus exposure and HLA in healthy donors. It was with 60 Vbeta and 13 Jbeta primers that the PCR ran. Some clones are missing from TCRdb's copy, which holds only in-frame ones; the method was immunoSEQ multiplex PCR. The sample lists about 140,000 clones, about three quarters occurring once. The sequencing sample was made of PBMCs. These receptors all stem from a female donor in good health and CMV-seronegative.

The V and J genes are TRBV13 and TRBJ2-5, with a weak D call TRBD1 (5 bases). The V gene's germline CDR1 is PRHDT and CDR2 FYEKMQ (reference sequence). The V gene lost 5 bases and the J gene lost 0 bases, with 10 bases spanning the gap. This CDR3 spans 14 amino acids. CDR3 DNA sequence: TGTGCCAGCAGCACCCACAGGTACCAAGAGACCCAGTACTTC. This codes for CASSTHRYQETQYF.

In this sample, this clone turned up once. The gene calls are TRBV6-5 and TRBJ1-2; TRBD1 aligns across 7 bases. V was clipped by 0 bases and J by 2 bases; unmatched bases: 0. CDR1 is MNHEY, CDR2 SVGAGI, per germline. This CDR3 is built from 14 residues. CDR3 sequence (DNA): TGTGCCAGCAGTTACTCGACAGGGAACTATGGCTACACCTTC. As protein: CASSYSTGNYGYTF.

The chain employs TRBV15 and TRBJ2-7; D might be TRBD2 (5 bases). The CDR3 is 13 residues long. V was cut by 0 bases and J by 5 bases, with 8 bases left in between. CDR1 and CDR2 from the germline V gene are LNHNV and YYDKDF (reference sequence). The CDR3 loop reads CATSRDPSNEQYF. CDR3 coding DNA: TGTGCCACCAGCAGAGATCCTAGCAACGAGCAGTACTTC.

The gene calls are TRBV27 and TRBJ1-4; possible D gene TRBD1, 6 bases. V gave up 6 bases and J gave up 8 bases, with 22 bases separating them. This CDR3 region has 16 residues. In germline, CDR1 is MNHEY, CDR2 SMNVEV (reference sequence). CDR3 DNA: TGTGCCAGCAGGTCGGGGAGAGGGGGTATGAGAGAAAAACTGTTTTTT. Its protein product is CASRSGRGGMREKLFF.

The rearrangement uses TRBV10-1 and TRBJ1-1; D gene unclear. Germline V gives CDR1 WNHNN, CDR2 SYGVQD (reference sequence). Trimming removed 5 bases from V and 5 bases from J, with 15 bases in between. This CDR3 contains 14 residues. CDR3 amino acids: CASSTPPGGTEAFF. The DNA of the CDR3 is TGCGCCAGCAGTACCCCCCCCGGAGGGACTGAAGCTTTCTTT.

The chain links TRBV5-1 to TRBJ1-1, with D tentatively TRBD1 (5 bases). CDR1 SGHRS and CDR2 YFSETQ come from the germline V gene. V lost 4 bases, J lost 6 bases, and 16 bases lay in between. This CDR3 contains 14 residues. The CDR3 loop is CASSPQGMRAEAFF. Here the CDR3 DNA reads TGCGCCAGCAGCCCCCAGGGTATGAGAGCTGAAGCTTTCTTT.

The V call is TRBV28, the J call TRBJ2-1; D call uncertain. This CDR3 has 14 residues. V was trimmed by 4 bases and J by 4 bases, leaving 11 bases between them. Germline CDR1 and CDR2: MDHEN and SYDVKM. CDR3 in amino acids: CASSYKQLYNEQFF. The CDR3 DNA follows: TGTGCCAGCAGTTACAAACAGCTTTACAATGAGCAGTTCTTC.

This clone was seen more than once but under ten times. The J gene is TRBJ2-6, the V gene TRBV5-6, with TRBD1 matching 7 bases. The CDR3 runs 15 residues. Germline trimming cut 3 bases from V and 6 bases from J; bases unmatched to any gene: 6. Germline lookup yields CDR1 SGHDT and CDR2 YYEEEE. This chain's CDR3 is CASSSATGPANVLTF. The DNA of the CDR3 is TGTGCCAGCAGCTCTGCGACAGGGCCGGCCAACGTCCTGACTTTC.